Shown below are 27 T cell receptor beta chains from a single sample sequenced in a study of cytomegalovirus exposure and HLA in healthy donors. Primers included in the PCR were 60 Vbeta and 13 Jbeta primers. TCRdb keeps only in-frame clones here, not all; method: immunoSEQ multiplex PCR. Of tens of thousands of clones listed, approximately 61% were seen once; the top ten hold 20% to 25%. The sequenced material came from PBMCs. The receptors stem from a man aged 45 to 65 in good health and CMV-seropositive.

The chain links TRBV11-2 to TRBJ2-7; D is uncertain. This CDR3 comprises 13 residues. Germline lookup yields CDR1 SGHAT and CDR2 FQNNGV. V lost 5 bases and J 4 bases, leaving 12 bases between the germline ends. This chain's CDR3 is CASSPGSQYEQYF. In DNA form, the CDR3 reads TGTGCCAGCAGCCCCGGGTCCCAATACGAGCAGTACTTC.

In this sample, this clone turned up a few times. DNA of the CDR3: TGTGCCAGCAGCTTACAGGGGGATCACAATCAGCCCCAGCATTTT. Protein product: CASSLQGDHNQPQHF. The chain joins TRBV7-6 to TRBJ1-5, with 7 bases identical to TRBD1. Looked up from germline, CDR1 is SGHVS and CDR2 is FNYEAQ. The CDR3 loop spans 15 amino acids. V was clipped by 2 bases and J by 3 bases; unmatched bases: 4.

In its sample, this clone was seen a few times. The CDR3 bases are TGCGCCAGCAGCTGGGACAGTAGCACAGATACGCAGTATTTT. This encodes CASSWDSSTDTQYF. The V call is TRBV5-1, the J call TRBJ2-3, with TRBD1 matching over 7 bases. This CDR3 has 14 amino acids. With V trimmed by 3 bases and J by 0 bases, 1 base remained unmatched. Looked up from germline, CDR1 is SGHRS and CDR2 is YFSETQ.

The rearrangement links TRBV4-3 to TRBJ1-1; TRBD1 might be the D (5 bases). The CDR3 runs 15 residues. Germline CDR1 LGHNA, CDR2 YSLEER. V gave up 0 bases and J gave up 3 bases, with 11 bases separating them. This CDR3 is CASSQDGARYTEAFF. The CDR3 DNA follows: TGCGCCAGCAGCCAAGATGGGGCGAGGTACACTGAAGCTTTCTTT.

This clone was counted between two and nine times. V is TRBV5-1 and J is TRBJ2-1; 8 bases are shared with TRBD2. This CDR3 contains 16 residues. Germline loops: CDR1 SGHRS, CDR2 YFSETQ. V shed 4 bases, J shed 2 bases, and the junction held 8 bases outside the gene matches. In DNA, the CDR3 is TGCGCCAGCAGCACCCACGGGGGGGCGGCCTACAATGAGCAGTTCTTC. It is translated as CASSTHGGAAYNEQFF.

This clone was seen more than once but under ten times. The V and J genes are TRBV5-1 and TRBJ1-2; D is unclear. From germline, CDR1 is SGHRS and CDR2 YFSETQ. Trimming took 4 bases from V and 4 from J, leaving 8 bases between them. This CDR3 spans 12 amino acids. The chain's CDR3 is CASSADTYGYTF. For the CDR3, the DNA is TGCGCCAGCAGCGCTGACACCTATGGCTACACCTTC. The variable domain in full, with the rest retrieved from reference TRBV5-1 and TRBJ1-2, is KAGVTQTPRYLIKTRGQQVTLSCSPISGHRSVSWYQQTPGQGLQFLFEYFSETQRNKGNFPGRFSGRQFSNSRSEMNVSTLELGDSALYLCASSADTYGYTFGSGTRLTVV.

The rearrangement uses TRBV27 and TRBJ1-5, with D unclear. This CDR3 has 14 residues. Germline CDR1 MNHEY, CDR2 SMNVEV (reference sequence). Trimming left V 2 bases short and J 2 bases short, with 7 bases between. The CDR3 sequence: CASSLERGNQPQHF. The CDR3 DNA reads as TGTGCCAGCAGTTTAGAACGCGGCAATCAGCCCCAGCATTTT.

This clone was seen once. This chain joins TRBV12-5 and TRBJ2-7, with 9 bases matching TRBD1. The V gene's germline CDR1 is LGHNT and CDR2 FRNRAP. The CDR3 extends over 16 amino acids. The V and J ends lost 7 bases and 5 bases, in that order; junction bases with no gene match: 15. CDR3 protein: CASVAPVWDRADEQYF. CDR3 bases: TGTGCTAGTGTCGCCCCCGTCTGGGACAGGGCCGACGAGCAGTACTTC.

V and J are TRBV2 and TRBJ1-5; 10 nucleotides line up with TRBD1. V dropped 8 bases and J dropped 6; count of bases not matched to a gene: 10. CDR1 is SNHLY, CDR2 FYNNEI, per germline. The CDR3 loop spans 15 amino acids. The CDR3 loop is CASGGTGEVSQPQHF. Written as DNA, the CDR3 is TGTGCCAGCGGAGGGACAGGGGAAGTTTCTCAGCCCCAGCATTTT. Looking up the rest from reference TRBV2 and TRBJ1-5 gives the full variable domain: EPEVTQTPSHQVTQMGQEVILRCVPISNHLYFYWYRQILGQKVEFLVSFYNNEISEKSEIFDDQFSVERPDGSNFTLKIRSTKLEDSAMYFCASGGTGEVSQPQHFGDGTRLSIL.

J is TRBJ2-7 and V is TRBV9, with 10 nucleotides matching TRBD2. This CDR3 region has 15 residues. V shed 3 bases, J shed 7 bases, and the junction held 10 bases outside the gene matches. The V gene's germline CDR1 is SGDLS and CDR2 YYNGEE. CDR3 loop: CASSETSGPLPEQYF. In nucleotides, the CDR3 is TGTGCCAGCAGCGAGACTAGCGGGCCTCTTCCTGAGCAGTACTTC.

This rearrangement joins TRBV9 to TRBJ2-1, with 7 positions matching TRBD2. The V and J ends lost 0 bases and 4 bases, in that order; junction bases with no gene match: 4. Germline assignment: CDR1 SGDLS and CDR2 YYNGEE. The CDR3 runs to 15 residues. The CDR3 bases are TGTGCCAGCAGCGTAGCTGCTAGCGGATACAATGAGCAGTTCTTC. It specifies CASSVAASGYNEQFF.

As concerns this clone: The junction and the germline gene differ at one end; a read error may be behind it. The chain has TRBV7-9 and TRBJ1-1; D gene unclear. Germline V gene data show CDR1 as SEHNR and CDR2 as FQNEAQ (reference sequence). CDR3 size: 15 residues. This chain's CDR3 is CASSLGAVMNTEAFF. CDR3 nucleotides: TGTGCCAGCAGTTTAGGCGCGGTTATGAACACTGAAGCTTTCTTT.

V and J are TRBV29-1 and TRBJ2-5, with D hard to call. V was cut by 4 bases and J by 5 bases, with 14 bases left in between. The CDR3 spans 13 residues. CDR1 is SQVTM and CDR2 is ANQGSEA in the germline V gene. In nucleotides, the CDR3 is TGCAGCGTTGTCCGTACGTCCGGGGAGACCCAGTACTTC. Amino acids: CSVVRTSGETQYF.

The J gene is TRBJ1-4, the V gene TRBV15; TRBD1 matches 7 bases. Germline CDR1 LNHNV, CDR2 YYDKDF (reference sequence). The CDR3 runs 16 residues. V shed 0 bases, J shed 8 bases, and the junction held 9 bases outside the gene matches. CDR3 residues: CATSRDKRDSGEKLFF. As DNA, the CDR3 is TGTGCCACCAGCAGAGATAAAAGGGACAGTGGGGAAAAACTGTTTTTT.

This CDR3 is CASSELAGGAYEQYF. CDR3 DNA sequence: TGTGCCAGTAGTGAACTAGCGGGAGGTGCCTACGAGCAGTACTTC. The rearrangement uses TRBV19 and TRBJ2-7; 12 nucleotides agree with TRBD2. The V gene's germline CDR1 is LNHDA and CDR2 SQIVND (reference sequence). With V trimmed by 5 bases and J by 2 bases, 4 bases remained unmatched. This CDR3 comprises 15 residues.

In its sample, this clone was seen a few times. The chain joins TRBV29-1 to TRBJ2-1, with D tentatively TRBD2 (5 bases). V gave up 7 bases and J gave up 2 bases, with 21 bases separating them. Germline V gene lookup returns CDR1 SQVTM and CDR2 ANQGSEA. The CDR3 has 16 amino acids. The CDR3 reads CSAVGRGEVPYNEQFF. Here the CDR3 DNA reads TGCAGCGCCGTAGGTCGGGGAGAAGTTCCCTACAATGAGCAGTTCTTC.

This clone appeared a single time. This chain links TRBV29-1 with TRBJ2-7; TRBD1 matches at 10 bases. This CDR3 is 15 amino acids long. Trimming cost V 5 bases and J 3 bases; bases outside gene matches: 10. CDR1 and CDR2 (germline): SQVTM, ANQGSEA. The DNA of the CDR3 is TGCAGCGTTTGGAAATTGACAGGGGGCTACTACGAGCAGTACTTC. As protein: CSVWKLTGGYYEQYF.

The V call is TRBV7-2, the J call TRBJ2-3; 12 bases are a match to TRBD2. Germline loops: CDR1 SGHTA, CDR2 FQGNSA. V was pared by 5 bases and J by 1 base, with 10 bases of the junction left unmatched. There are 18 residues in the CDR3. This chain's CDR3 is CASSQTSGGTGRTDTQYF. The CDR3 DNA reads TGTGCCAGCAGCCAAACTAGCGGGGGGACCGGTCGCACAGATACGCAGTATTTT.

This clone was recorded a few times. The CDR3 bases are TGTGCCAGCAGGCCCCAGGGAGGCTCTGGAAACACCATATATTTT. This codes for CASRPQGGSGNTIYF. V is TRBV6-5 and J is TRBJ1-3; possibly TRBD1 for D (5 bases). V was trimmed by 6 bases and J by 0 bases, leaving 12 bases between them. This CDR3 is 15 amino acids long. Per germline, CDR1 MNHEY and CDR2 SVGAGI.

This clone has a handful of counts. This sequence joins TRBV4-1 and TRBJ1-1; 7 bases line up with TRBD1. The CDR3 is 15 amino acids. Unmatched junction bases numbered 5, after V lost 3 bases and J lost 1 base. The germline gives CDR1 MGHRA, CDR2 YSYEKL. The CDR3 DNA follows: TGCGCCAGCAGCCAGGCGGACAGGACGAACACTGAAGCTTTCTTT. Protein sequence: CASSQADRTNTEAFF.

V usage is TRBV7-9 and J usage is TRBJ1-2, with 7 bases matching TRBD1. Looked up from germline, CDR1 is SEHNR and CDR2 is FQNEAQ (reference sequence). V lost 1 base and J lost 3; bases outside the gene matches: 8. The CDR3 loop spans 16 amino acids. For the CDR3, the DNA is TGTGCCAGCAGCTTAGGGGCTACCGGGACAGACTATGGCTACACCTTC. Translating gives CASSLGATGTDYGYTF.

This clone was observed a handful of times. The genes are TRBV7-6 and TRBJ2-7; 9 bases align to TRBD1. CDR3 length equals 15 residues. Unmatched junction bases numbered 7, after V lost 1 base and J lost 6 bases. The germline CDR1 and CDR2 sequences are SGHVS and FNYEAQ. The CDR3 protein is CASSLGGTGKGEQYF. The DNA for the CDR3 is TGTGCCAGCAGCTTAGGAGGGACAGGGAAGGGCGAGCAGTACTTC.

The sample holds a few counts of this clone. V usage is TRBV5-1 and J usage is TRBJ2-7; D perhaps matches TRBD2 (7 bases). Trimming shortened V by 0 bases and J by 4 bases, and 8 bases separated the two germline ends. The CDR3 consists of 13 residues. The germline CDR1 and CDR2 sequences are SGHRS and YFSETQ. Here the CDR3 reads CASSLEGGYEQYF. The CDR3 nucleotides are TGCGCCAGCAGCTTGGAGGGGGGGTACGAGCAGTACTTC.

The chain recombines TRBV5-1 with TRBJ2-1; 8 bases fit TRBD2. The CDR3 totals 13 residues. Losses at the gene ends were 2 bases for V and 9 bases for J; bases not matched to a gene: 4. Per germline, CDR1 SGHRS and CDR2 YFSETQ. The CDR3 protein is CASSFQRESEQFF. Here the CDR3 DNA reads TGCGCCAGCAGCTTTCAGCGGGAGAGTGAGCAGTTCTTC.

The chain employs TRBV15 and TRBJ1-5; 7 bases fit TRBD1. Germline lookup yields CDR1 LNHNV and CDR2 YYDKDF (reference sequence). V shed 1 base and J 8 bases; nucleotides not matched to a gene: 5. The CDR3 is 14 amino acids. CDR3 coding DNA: TGTGCCACCAGCAGAGCCGTCAGGGGGGAGCCCCAGCATTTT. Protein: CATSRAVRGEPQHF.

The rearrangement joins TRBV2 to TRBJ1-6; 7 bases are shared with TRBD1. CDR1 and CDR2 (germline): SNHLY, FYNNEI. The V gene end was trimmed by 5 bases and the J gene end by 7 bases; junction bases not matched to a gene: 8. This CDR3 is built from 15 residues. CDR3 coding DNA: TGTGCCAGCAGTACCCCGACAGGGTGGAATTCACCCCTCCACTTT. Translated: CASSTPTGWNSPLHF.

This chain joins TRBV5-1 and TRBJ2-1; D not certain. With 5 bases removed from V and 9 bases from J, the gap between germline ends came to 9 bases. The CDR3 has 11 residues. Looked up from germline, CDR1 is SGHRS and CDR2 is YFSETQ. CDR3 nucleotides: TGCGCCAGCAGTGGCTTCGTTGAGCAGTTCTTC. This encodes CASSGFVEQFF.